One sample yielded the 14 T cell receptor beta chains listed below, sequenced in a study of T cell responses to AZD1222 COVID-19 vaccine. Using immunoSEQ multiplex PCR, the repertoire was profiled, and TCRdb retains in-frame clones only, with some absent. The sample has about 220,000 clones, approximately 94% seen once; the top ten hold about 1%. Sequenced here: peripheral blood, sampled on day 0 of MenACWY control vaccination. The receptors were sampled from an adult in good health.

This chain uses TRBV28 with TRBJ1-2; D gene unclear. Germline CDR1 reads MDHEN; CDR2 reads SYDVKM. The V end was cut by 3 bases, the J end by 1 base, with 6 bases between. The CDR3 covers 13 residues. The CDR3 here is CASSLTGNYGYTF. For the CDR3, the DNA is TGTGCCAGCAGTTTGACGGGTAACTATGGCTACACCTTC.

This sequence joins TRBV6-5 and TRBJ2-1; TRBD2 agrees at 11 bases. This CDR3 spans 14 amino acids. Germline trimming cut 8 bases from V and 4 bases from J; bases unmatched to any gene: 4. Germline CDR1 reads MNHEY; CDR2 reads SVGAGI. This CDR3 reads CASYSGGVYNEQFF. The CDR3 nucleotides are TGTGCCAGCTATAGCGGGGGGGTATACAATGAGCAGTTCTTC.

The chain combines TRBV6-6 with TRBJ1-1; D ambiguous. The CDR3 runs to 14 residues. V lost 2 bases, J lost 1 base, and 8 bases lay in between. Germline V CDR1 and CDR2: MNHNY, SVGAGI (reference sequence). DNA for the CDR3: TGTGCCAGCAGTTACGATGGCAGGAACACTGAAGCTTTCTTT. This translates into CASSYDGRNTEAFF.

This chain connects TRBV27 to TRBJ1-5; possible D gene TRBD1, 6 bases. The germline CDR1 and CDR2 sequences are MNHEY and SMNVEV (reference sequence). The V and J ends lost 5 bases and 1 base respectively, with 12 bases between them. This CDR3 has 15 residues. The CDR3 region is CASSPYGQSNQPQHF. In DNA, the CDR3 is TGTGCCAGCAGTCCCTACGGACAGAGCAATCAGCCCCAGCATTTT.

V and J are TRBV15 and TRBJ1-6, with a possible D match to TRBD1 (6 bases). The CDR3 contains 15 residues. V was shortened by 0 bases and J by 9 bases, with 12 bases between the two germline ends. CDR1 is LNHNV and CDR2 is YYDKDF in the germline V gene (reference sequence). Here the CDR3 DNA reads TGTGCCACCAGCAGAGAGGAGGGGGGAGTTTCACCCCTCCACTTT. Translated: CATSREEGGVSPLHF.

The V gene is TRBV11-2, the J gene TRBJ1-2; the D is unclear. The germline gives CDR1 SGHAT, CDR2 FQNNGV. Trimming took 6 bases from V and 0 from J, leaving 8 bases between them. CDR3 length: 13 amino acids. The CDR3 sequence is CASSPGANYGYTF. The CDR3 DNA reads as TGTGCCAGCAGTCCTGGAGCTAACTATGGCTACACCTTC.

The rearrangement uses TRBV4-1 and TRBJ1-1; D remains ambiguous. This CDR3 is 17 amino acids long. V lost 4 bases and J lost 4, with 22 bases in between. Looked up from germline, CDR1 is MGHRA and CDR2 is YSYEKL. CDR3 nucleotides: TGCGCCAGCAGCCCAAACCGGGCGTCTGAATCTAGCACTGAAGCTTTCTTT. Protein product: CASSPNRASESSTEAFF.

The V and J genes are TRBV30 and TRBJ2-7; unclear D gene. The V gene's germline CDR1 is GTSNPN and CDR2 SVGIG (reference sequence). Trimming left V 1 base short and J 7 bases short, with 8 bases between. The CDR3 contains 11 residues. The chain's CDR3 is CAWSGTREQYF. The CDR3 bases are TGTGCCTGGAGTGGGACGAGGGAGCAGTACTTC.

V is TRBV29-1 and J is TRBJ1-2, with D possibly being TRBD1 (5 bases). The V end was cut by 6 bases, the J end by 7 bases, with 18 bases between. This CDR3 spans 13 amino acids. Germline lookup yields CDR1 SQVTM and CDR2 ANQGSEA. The CDR3 DNA reads as TGCAGCGTGGGGGGGACGGGAGAGTCTGGCTACACCTTC. This encodes CSVGGTGESGYTF.

The chain combines TRBV28 with TRBJ2-7; D might be TRBD1 (5 bases). Per the germline V gene, CDR1 is MDHEN and CDR2 is SYDVKM. V gave up 7 bases and J gave up 3 bases, with 13 bases separating them. This CDR3 region has 13 residues. The CDR3 region is CASTSPTVYEQYF. CDR3 DNA sequence: TGTGCCAGCACCTCGCCGACAGTCTACGAGCAGTACTTC.

The rearrangement uses TRBV6-1 and TRBJ1-5, with 8 nucleotides matching TRBD1. V trimming: 0 bases; J trimming: 1 base; junction bases outside the gene matches: 5. The length of the CDR3 is 17 residues. The germline gives CDR1 MNHNS, CDR2 SASEGT. The CDR3 protein is CASSEALRQGSNQPQHF. The CDR3 DNA follows: TGTGCCAGCAGTGAAGCGCTTCGACAGGGGAGCAATCAGCCCCAGCATTTT.

V and J are TRBV7-3 and TRBJ1-6; the D gene is possibly TRBD1 (5 bases). The ends were cut back, 5 bases at V and 0 bases at J, with 11 bases in the middle. CDR1 is SGHTA, CDR2 FQGTGA, per germline. The CDR3 length is 16 residues. CDR3 protein: CASSQGGSSYNSPLHF. CDR3 nucleotide sequence: TGTGCCAGCAGCCAGGGAGGGAGCTCCTATAATTCACCCCTCCACTTT.

This chain connects TRBV7-9 to TRBJ2-1; 9 bases fit TRBD1. CDR3 size: 14 residues. Germline V CDR1 and CDR2: SEHNR, FQNEAQ (reference sequence). The V gene end was trimmed by 2 bases and the J gene end by 9 bases; junction bases not matched to a gene: 5. Written as DNA, the CDR3 is TGTGCCAGCAGCTTATTCGCGACAGGGGGTGAGCAGTTCTTC. It translates to CASSLFATGGEQFF.

The chain employs TRBV30 and TRBJ1-1; a weak D match, TRBD1 (5 bases). The CDR3 totals 12 residues. Germline assignment: CDR1 GTSNPN and CDR2 SVGIG (reference sequence). V gave up 6 bases and J gave up 5 bases, with 13 bases separating them. CDR3: CACPRGGTEAFF. CDR3 DNA: TGTGCCTGCCCTCGGGGGGGGACTGAAGCTTTCTTT.